These T cell receptor beta chains were read from a single sample in a study of cytomegalovirus exposure and HLA in healthy donors. The method was immunoSEQ multiplex PCR; TCRdb's version includes in-frame clones alone and lacks a portion of them. The repertoire includes 110,000 to 150,000 clones, 70% of them detected once, and 2% to 2.5% sits in the top ten. The specimen sequenced was PBMCs. These receptor sequences come from an older woman in good health and CMV-seropositive. CDR3s include the opening cysteine and the closing phenylalanine or tryptophan. D genes are given only for firm matches. Expanded clones get a size class; other rows say once, few or many, or leave the size out.

v_call: TRBV15; clone_size: -; d_call: TRBD1; cdr3_length: 16; j_call: TRBJ2-6; cdr3_aa: CATSRAGTVVHEFLTF; cdr3_nt: TGTGCCACCAGCAGAGCTGGGACAGTTGTTCACGAGTTCCTGACTTTC
v_call: TRBV25-1; clone_size: -; d_call: TRBD2; cdr3_length: 15; j_call: TRBJ2-1; cdr3_aa: CASSGTGAGGSGQFF; cdr3_nt: TGTGCCAGCAGTGGTACGGGTGCGGGAGGATCGGGGCAGTTCTTC
v_call: TRBV5-1; clone_size: -; d_call: -; cdr3_length: 14; j_call: TRBJ2-7; cdr3_aa: CASSLVVVGDEQYF; cdr3_nt: TGCGCCAGCAGCTTGGTGGTCGTAGGGGACGAGCAGTACTTC
v_call: TRBV29-1; clone_size: -; d_call: -; cdr3_length: 14; j_call: TRBJ1-2; cdr3_aa: CSVVAAGLIYGYTF; cdr3_nt: TGCAGCGTTGTGGCAGCGGGCCTCATCTATGGCTACACCTTC
v_call: TRBV7-2; clone_size: -; d_call: -; cdr3_length: 12; j_call: TRBJ1-5; cdr3_aa: CASSSFNQPQHF; cdr3_nt: TGTGCCAGCAGCTCTTTCAATCAGCCCCAGCATTTT
v_call: TRBV7-6; clone_size: -; d_call: -; cdr3_length: 14; j_call: TRBJ2-1; cdr3_aa: CASSEGGSYNEQFF; cdr3_nt: TGTGCCAGCAGCGAGGGAGGTTCCTACAATGAGCAGTTCTTC
v_call: TRBV7-9; clone_size: -; d_call: -; cdr3_length: 12; j_call: TRBJ2-2; cdr3_aa: CATSGDSGELFF; cdr3_nt: TGTGCCACCAGTGGGGACTCCGGGGAGCTGTTTTTT
v_call: TRBV11-2; clone_size: -; d_call: TRBD1; cdr3_length: 15; j_call: TRBJ1-5; cdr3_aa: CASSLGQGGNQPQHF; cdr3_nt: TGTGCCAGCAGCTTAGGACAGGGAGGCAATCAGCCCCAGCATTTT
v_call: TRBV5-1; clone_size: -; d_call: TRBD1; cdr3_length: 16; j_call: TRBJ2-1; cdr3_aa: CASSQGGTGAYNEQFF; cdr3_nt: TGCGCCAGCAGCCAAGGCGGGACAGGGGCCTACAATGAGCAGTTCTTC
v_call: TRBV5-6; clone_size: -; d_call: -; cdr3_length: 14; j_call: TRBJ2-7; cdr3_aa: CASHDRRPPYEQYF; cdr3_nt: TGTGCCAGTCATGACAGACGACCCCCCTACGAGCAGTACTTC
v_call: TRBV6-5; clone_size: -; d_call: -; cdr3_length: 14; j_call: TRBJ1-5; cdr3_aa: CASSLGGIDQPQHF; cdr3_nt: TGTGCCAGCAGTTTAGGAGGGATTGATCAGCCCCAGCATTTT
v_call: TRBV6-5; clone_size: -; d_call: TRBD2; cdr3_length: 15; j_call: TRBJ2-1; cdr3_aa: CASSYAGTTYNEQFF; cdr3_nt: TGTGCCAGCAGTTACGCGGGGACTACTTACAATGAGCAGTTCTTC
v_call: TRBV19; clone_size: -; d_call: TRBD1; cdr3_length: 14; j_call: TRBJ1-2; cdr3_aa: CASLWGETGTGYTF; cdr3_nt: TGTGCCAGCCTCTGGGGGGAGACAGGGACTGGCTACACCTTC
v_call: TRBV2; clone_size: -; d_call: TRBD2; cdr3_length: 14; j_call: TRBJ2-5; cdr3_aa: CASSGPLAGQTQYF; cdr3_nt: TGTGCCAGCAGCGGACCCCTAGCGGGACAGACCCAGTACTTC
v_call: TRBV2; clone_size: -; d_call: -; cdr3_length: 15; j_call: TRBJ2-7; cdr3_aa: CASRSFQGSSYEQYF; cdr3_nt: TGTGCCAGCAGAAGTTTCCAGGGGAGCTCCTACGAGCAGTACTTC
v_call: TRBV29-1; clone_size: -; d_call: TRBD2; cdr3_length: 16; j_call: TRBJ2-5; cdr3_aa: CSVDVPPSGYQETQYF; cdr3_nt: TGCAGCGTTGACGTTCCCCCTAGCGGGTACCAAGAGACCCAGTACTTC
v_call: TRBV2; clone_size: -; d_call: -; cdr3_length: 12; j_call: TRBJ2-1; cdr3_aa: CASSVGRGEEFF; cdr3_nt: TGTGCCAGCAGTGTGGGGAGAGGGGAGGAGTTCTTC
v_call: TRBV9; clone_size: -; d_call: TRBD1; cdr3_length: 15; j_call: TRBJ2-7; cdr3_aa: CASSASTGIYYEQYF; cdr3_nt: TGTGCCAGCAGCGCGTCGACAGGGATCTACTACGAGCAGTACTTC
v_call: TRBV5-1; clone_size: few; d_call: -; cdr3_length: 17; j_call: TRBJ1-2; cdr3_aa: CASSLEPNRAPNYGYTF; cdr3_nt: TGCGCCAGCAGCTTGGAGCCTAACAGGGCCCCTAACTATGGCTACACCTTC
v_call: TRBV6-5; clone_size: once; d_call: -; cdr3_length: 16; j_call: TRBJ2-7; cdr3_aa: CASSYSGTGTFYEQYF; cdr3_nt: TGTGCCAGCAGTTATTCCGGGACTGGAACATTCTACGAGCAGTACTTC
v_call: TRBV10-1; clone_size: -; d_call: TRBD2; cdr3_length: 16; j_call: TRBJ2-2; cdr3_aa: CARGTSGRADTGELFF; cdr3_nt: TGCGCCAGGGGGACTAGCGGACGCGCGGACACCGGGGAGCTGTTTTTT
v_call: TRBV5-6; clone_size: -; d_call: -; cdr3_length: 11; j_call: TRBJ1-1; cdr3_aa: CASSHRAEAFF; cdr3_nt: TGTGCCAGCAGCCACAGGGCGGAGGCTTTCTTT
v_call: TRBV5-6; clone_size: -; d_call: -; cdr3_length: 14; j_call: TRBJ1-2; cdr3_aa: CASSEQGIGYGYTF; cdr3_nt: TGTGCCAGCAGCGAACAGGGTATCGGCTATGGCTACACCTTC
v_call: TRBV6-6; clone_size: -; d_call: -; cdr3_length: 16; j_call: TRBJ2-3; cdr3_aa: CASSTPGRGLTDTQYF; cdr3_nt: TGTGCCAGCAGTACGCCGGGTCGCGGTCTCACAGATACGCAGTATTTT
v_call: TRBV28; clone_size: -; d_call: TRBD1; cdr3_length: 15; j_call: TRBJ1-5; cdr3_aa: CASDRVNSGNQPQHF; cdr3_nt: TGTGCCAGCGACAGGGTAAATAGTGGCAATCAGCCCCAGCATTTT
v_call: TRBV5-1; clone_size: few; d_call: -; cdr3_length: 15; j_call: TRBJ1-1; cdr3_aa: CASSLEGPGDTEAFF; cdr3_nt: TGCGCCAGCAGCTTGGAGGGCCCCGGGGACACTGAAGCTTTCTTT
v_call: TRBV28; clone_size: -; d_call: -; cdr3_length: 15; j_call: TRBJ1-1; cdr3_aa: CASSPGGLRRTEAFF; cdr3_nt: TGTGCCAGCAGCCCCGGGGGTTTGCGGCGCACTGAAGCTTTCTTT
v_call: TRBV9; clone_size: -; d_call: TRBD1; cdr3_length: 15; j_call: TRBJ2-2; cdr3_aa: CASKEGQGGIGELFF; cdr3_nt: TGTGCCAGCAAAGAAGGACAGGGAGGAATCGGGGAGCTGTTTTTT
v_call: TRBV19; clone_size: -; d_call: -; cdr3_length: 14; j_call: TRBJ1-6; cdr3_aa: CASSMEGDNSPLHF; cdr3_nt: TGTGCCAGTAGTATGGAAGGGGATAATTCACCCCTCCACTTT
v_call: TRBV25-1; clone_size: -; d_call: -; cdr3_length: 14; j_call: TRBJ1-1; cdr3_aa: CASSGRYEGAEAFF; cdr3_nt: TGTGCCAGCAGTGGACGCTACGAAGGGGCTGAAGCTTTCTTT
v_call: TRBV18; clone_size: -; d_call: -; cdr3_length: 13; j_call: TRBJ1-2; cdr3_aa: CASSPSTDYGYTF; cdr3_nt: TGTGCCAGCTCACCATCAACAGACTATGGCTACACCTTC
v_call: TRBV7-2; clone_size: -; d_call: -; cdr3_length: 15; j_call: TRBJ2-1; cdr3_aa: CASSLEGGPGNEQFF; cdr3_nt: TGTGCCAGCAGCTTAGAAGGAGGGCCGGGGAATGAGCAGTTCTTC
v_call: TRBV19; clone_size: few; d_call: TRBD1; cdr3_length: 15; j_call: TRBJ1-5; cdr3_aa: CASSIGTAANQPQHF; cdr3_nt: TGTGCCAGTAGTATCGGGACAGCGGCCAATCAGCCCCAGCATTTT
v_call: TRBV5-1; clone_size: -; d_call: TRBD1; cdr3_length: 15; j_call: TRBJ2-5; cdr3_aa: CASRRTGDYQETQYF; cdr3_nt: TGCGCCAGCAGACGTACAGGGGATTATCAGGAGACCCAGTACTTC
v_call: TRBV28; clone_size: few; d_call: TRBD1; cdr3_length: 14; j_call: TRBJ1-5; cdr3_aa: CASTIGTVNQPQHF; cdr3_nt: TGTGCCAGCACCATCGGGACAGTCAATCAGCCCCAGCATTTT
v_call: TRBV28; clone_size: -; d_call: -; cdr3_length: 11; j_call: TRBJ1-2; cdr3_aa: CATLGGYGYTF; cdr3_nt: TGTGCCACATTGGGGGGTTATGGCTACACCTTC